A single sample gave rise to the 3 T cell receptor beta chains below, sequenced in a study of blood T cell repertoires in COVID-19. Clones were read by immunoSEQ multiplex PCR, and TCRdb kept only the in-frame ones, dropping some. The repertoire holds roughly 110,000 clones, with 80% to 90% as singletons. The sample comprised peripheral blood. The receptor set was obtained from a human donor in a cohort sampled during active COVID-19.

The J gene is TRBJ2-7, the V gene TRBV30; TRBD1 is a possible D gene (6 bases). Trimming stripped 1 base from V and 2 bases from J, with 9 bases between. Germline values: CDR1 GTSNPN, CDR2 SVGIG (reference sequence). CDR3 size: 13 residues. This CDR3 reads CAWSDGQTYEQYF. DNA of the CDR3: TGTGCCTGGAGTGATGGACAGACCTACGAGCAGTACTTC.

The J gene is TRBJ1-2, the V gene TRBV15; D may be TRBD1 (6 bases). Germline values: CDR1 LNHNV, CDR2 YYDKDF (reference sequence). V was shortened by 7 bases and J by 2 bases, with 11 bases between the two germline ends. This CDR3 has 13 amino acids. The CDR3 DNA follows: TGTGCCACCACCCAGGACAGAAACTATGGCTACACCTTC. Residues: CATTQDRNYGYTF.

V and J are TRBV10-2 and TRBJ2-7; D is ambiguous. The V gene lost 6 bases and the J gene lost 3 bases, with 3 bases spanning the gap. Germline CDR1 is WSHSY and CDR2 is SAAADI. This CDR3 region has 10 residues. CDR3 DNA sequence: TGCGCCAGCAGCAACTACGAGCAGTACTTC. As protein: CASSNYEQYF.